This entry features one T cell receptor beta chain sequence. The source of the sample is a study of blood T cell repertoires in COVID-19. For the study at large: Whether acute or convalescent, the COVID-19 samples came from the United States, Italy and Spain.

Here immunoSEQ multiplex PCR was the method, and the copy in TCRdb shows in-frame clones only, minus some. The sample contains approximately 250,000 clones, under 90% of which appear only once. Germline V gene sequence: CDR1 MNHEY, CDR2 SVGAGI. The CDR3 is made up of 15 amino acids. With V trimmed by 7 bases and J by 8 bases, 16 bases remained unmatched. Source material: peripheral blood. The origin of this receptor is a human donor in a cohort sampled during active COVID-19. This sequence joins TRBV6-5 and TRBJ1-2; the match to TRBD1 covers 7 bases. CDR3 in amino acids: CASNTPDRVIRGYTF. DNA for the CDR3: TGTGCCAGCAATACCCCCGACAGGGTTATCCGGGGCTACACCTTC.